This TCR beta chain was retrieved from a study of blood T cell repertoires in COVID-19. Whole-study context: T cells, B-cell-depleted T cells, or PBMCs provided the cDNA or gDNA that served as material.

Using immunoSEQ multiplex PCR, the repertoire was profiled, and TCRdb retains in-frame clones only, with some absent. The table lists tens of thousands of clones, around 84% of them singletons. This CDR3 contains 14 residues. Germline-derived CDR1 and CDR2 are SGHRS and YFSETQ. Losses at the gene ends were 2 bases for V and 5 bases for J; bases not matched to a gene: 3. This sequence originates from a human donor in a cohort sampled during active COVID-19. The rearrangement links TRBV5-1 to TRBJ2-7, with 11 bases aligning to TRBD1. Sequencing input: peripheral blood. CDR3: CASSFGQGANEQYF. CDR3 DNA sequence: TGCGCCAGCAGCTTCGGACAGGGGGCTAACGAGCAGTACTTC.